Given below is one TCR beta chain in context. Its antigen remains unknown. Assay used: immunoSEQ multiplex PCR; TCRdb lists only in-frame clones, some missing. The sample consists of 130,000 or so clones, approximately 92% of them appearing once. This sample stems from a study of graft-versus-host responses after intestinal transplantation. The wider study: Induction using anti-thymocyte globulin, followed by tacrolimus and steroids for approximately 3 years, was given to all recipients. General study results and limits: Graft-donor T cell macrochimerism coincided with high graft-versus-host to host-versus-graft clonal ratios in allografts. Circulating GvH clones peaking coincided with falling HvG clones soon after transplant. Detected in recipient marrow were GvH clones, some of which were first observed in ileum or blood.

This CDR3 is built from 13 residues. Germline CDR1 reads MGHRA; CDR2 reads YSYEKL. V lost 4 bases and J 4 bases, leaving 10 bases between the germline ends. This receptor was identified in a human donor who received an intestinal transplant. This specimen was unstimulated CD4+ T cells sorted from spleen or lymph node cells, taken before intestinal transplant. The chain combines TRBV4-1 with TRBJ1-2; D might be TRBD1 (5 bases). CDR3 residues: CASSPRDSYGYTF. The CDR3 region has the DNA TGCGCCAGCAGCCCCAGAGACAGCTATGGCTACACCTTC.